One and the same sample provided the 28 T cell receptor beta chains below, sequenced in a study of CD8 T cells in Susac syndrome. cDNA came from around 0.54 to 1 ug RNA primed by random hexamers. One entry per CDR3 protein, called by TCRdb with MiXCR from the immunoSEQ multiplex PCR reads. The table has approximately 180,000 distinct CDR3 sequences, 91% seen once; the top ten hold over 0.075%. Sequenced material: CD4+ T cells from PBMCs. All receptors derive from a human donor with Susac syndrome.

The chain carries TRBV2 and TRBJ1-5; possible D gene TRBD1, 6 bases. V lost 6 bases, J lost 6 bases, and 18 bases lay in between. The CDR3 runs 15 residues. CDR1 is SNHLY, CDR2 FYNNEI, per germline. The CDR3 loop reads CASSDQTGRIQPQHF. The DNA for the CDR3 is TGTGCCAGCAGCGATCAAACAGGGCGGATTCAGCCCCAGCATTTT.

CDR3 region: CSAEGVGGLNYGYTF. The DNA for the CDR3 is TGCAGTGCTGAGGGGGTGGGGGGCCTTAACTATGGCTACACCTTC. The genes are TRBV20-1 and TRBJ1-2; D is possibly TRBD1 (6 bases). CDR1 and CDR2 (germline): DFQATT, SNEGSKA (reference sequence). Trimming removed 5 bases at V and 1 base at J, with 17 bases between. This CDR3 comprises 15 residues.

V is TRBV5-1 and J is TRBJ1-1, with D perhaps matching TRBD1 (6 bases). Trimming took off 5 bases at V and 0 bases at J, with 17 bases between the two ends. The length of the CDR3 is 16 residues. In germline, CDR1 is SGHRS, CDR2 YFSETQ. The CDR3 region has the DNA TGCGCCAGCAGTCTTTCGATTGGACAGATGAACACTGAAGCTTTCTTT. Residues: CASSLSIGQMNTEAFF.

The J gene is TRBJ2-1, the V gene TRBV5-1; 9 bases line up with TRBD2. The junction had 12 bases not matched to a gene; V was cut back by 0 bases and J by 2 bases. Germline CDR1 SGHRS, CDR2 YFSETQ. CDR3 length equals 19 residues. For the CDR3, the DNA is TGCGCCAGCAGCTTGGCCAAGGCGGGGGGGCCCTATACCTACAATGAGCAGTTCTTC. Translated, it gives CASSLAKAGGPYTYNEQFF.

The chain joins TRBV11-3 to TRBJ2-4; 9 bases align to TRBD1. Per the germline V gene, CDR1 is SGHNT and CDR2 is YENEEA. CDR3 length: 14 amino acids. V was clipped by 4 bases and J by 10 bases; unmatched bases: 8. Here the CDR3 reads CASSSPGQGGIQYF. Here the CDR3 DNA reads TGTGCCAGCAGCTCTCCGGGACAGGGAGGGATTCAGTACTTC.

This clonotype appeared once. This chain connects TRBV19 to TRBJ2-7; either TRBD1 or TRBD2 may fit D (5 bases each). The germline CDR1 and CDR2 sequences are LNHDA and SQIVND (reference sequence). The V end was cut by 4 bases, the J end by 0 bases, with 16 bases between. The CDR3 is 16 residues long. The CDR3 DNA reads as TGTGCCAGTAGTACACCGTGGGACGGAAGCTCCTACGAGCAGTACTTC. Protein sequence: CASSTPWDGSSYEQYF.

This clonotype was recorded once. The chain is built from TRBV20-1 and TRBJ2-5; 11 bases map to TRBD2. CDR3 length: 15 amino acids. The V gene's germline CDR1 is DFQATT and CDR2 SNEGSKA (reference sequence). V dropped 5 bases and J dropped 1; count of bases not matched to a gene: 6. The CDR3 nucleotides are TGCAGTGCTCAGAGGACTAGCGGGCTCCAAGAGACCCAGTACTTC. This translates into CSAQRTSGLQETQYF.

J is TRBJ2-7 and V is TRBV6-6; no clear D. The CDR3 extends over 12 amino acids. V shed 5 bases and J shed 6 bases, with 11 bases lying between them. Germline V gene sequence: CDR1 MNHNY, CDR2 SVGAGI (reference sequence). The CDR3 DNA sequence: TGTGCCAGCAGTCATTGGGTGAGCGAGCAGTACTTC. This codes for CASSHWVSEQYF.

The chain is built from TRBV19 and TRBJ2-2; 7 nucleotides align to TRBD1. The CDR3 is made up of 15 amino acids. V shed 4 bases, J shed 2 bases, and the junction held 4 bases outside the gene matches. Germline lookup yields CDR1 LNHDA and CDR2 SQIVND (reference sequence). CDR3 sequence (DNA): TGTGCCAGTAGTAAAGGGACAGTTAACACCGGGGAGCTGTTTTTT. Translated, it gives CASSKGTVNTGELFF.

V and J are TRBV12-3 or TRBV12-4 and TRBJ1-4; 9 bases map to TRBD1. Trimming removed 4 bases from V and 7 bases from J; junction bases left unmatched: 7. This CDR3 has 15 residues. The CDR3 DNA follows: TGTGCCAGCAGTTCCACAGGGGGCGTCGGTGAAAAACTGTTTTTT. As protein: CASSSTGGVGEKLFF.

The rearrangement links TRBV12-3 or TRBV12-4 to TRBJ2-4; maybe TRBD1 (6 bases). Trimming stripped 3 bases from V and 15 bases from J, with 18 bases between. The length of the CDR3 is 13 residues. As DNA, the CDR3 is TGTGCCAGCAGTTTGAATCGGCACAGGGCTAGGTACTTC. Translation gives CASSLNRHRARYF.

The chain joins TRBV27 to TRBJ2-7; D might be TRBD1 or TRBD2, each matching 5 bases. Germline values: CDR1 MNHEY, CDR2 SMNVEV (reference sequence). The ends were cut back, 4 bases at V and 6 bases at J, with 19 bases in the middle. CDR3 length: 15 residues. CDR3 loop: CASSSSGASEGEQYF. Written as DNA, the CDR3 is TGTGCCAGCAGTTCCTCCGGGGCCTCGGAAGGCGAGCAGTACTTC.

CDR3 sequence (DNA): TGTGCCAGTGGGACAGGGCTAAACGTGCCCCTCCACTTT. Protein: CASGTGLNVPLHF. The rearrangement uses TRBV19 and TRBJ1-6; TRBD1 aligns across 9 bases. J lost 13 bases, V lost 8 bases, and 9 bases had no gene match. The germline gives CDR1 LNHDA, CDR2 SQIVND (reference sequence). The CDR3 is 13 residues long.

V and J are TRBV12-3 or TRBV12-4 and TRBJ1-5; no clear D. This CDR3 has 14 amino acids. Trimming pared 5 bases from V and 4 bases from J, leaving 12 bases between. CDR3 coding DNA: TGTGCCAGCAGTCCTAACAGTTTTAATCAGCCCCAGCATTTT. Its translation is CASSPNSFNQPQHF.

This chain connects TRBV20-1 to TRBJ2-1, with TRBD2 matching over 12 bases. Unmatched junction bases numbered 4, after V lost 7 bases and J lost 9 bases. CDR3 length: 12 amino acids. Per germline, CDR1 DFQATT and CDR2 SNEGSKA (reference sequence). CDR3 region: CSGLAGGSEQFF. The CDR3 DNA reads TGCAGTGGTCTAGCGGGGGGGAGTGAGCAGTTCTTC.

V is TRBV28 and J is TRBJ1-2; tentative D call: TRBD1 (5 bases). Germline V gene data show CDR1 as MDHEN and CDR2 as SYDVKM. V lost 5 bases to trimming and J lost 3 bases, with 7 bases between them. This CDR3 region has 12 residues. The CDR3 loop is CASSQTDYGYTF. The CDR3 region has the DNA TGTGCCAGCAGTCAGACAGACTATGGCTACACCTTC.

In this sample, this clonotype turned up a few times. V and J are TRBV14 and TRBJ1-4; no firm D call. Germline CDR1 SGHDN, CDR2 FVKESK. This CDR3 comprises 12 residues. The V and J ends lost 2 bases and 10 bases respectively, with 8 bases between them. CDR3 nucleotides: TGTGCCAGCAGCCAACGCTTGGGAAAACTGTTTTTT. Translating it yields CASSQRLGKLFF.

The CDR3 region has the DNA TGTGCCAGCAGCCCTCAATGGGGGGAAGAGACCCAGTACTTC. Translated: CASSPQWGEETQYF. The V and J genes are TRBV5-4 and TRBJ2-5; maybe TRBD2 (6 bases). CDR3 length: 14 residues. CDR1 SGHNT and CDR2 YYREEE come from the germline V gene (reference sequence). The ends were cut back, 4 bases at V and 3 bases at J, with 13 bases in the middle. Complete variable domain (other parts from reference TRBV5-4 and TRBJ2-5): ETGVTQSPTHLIKTRGQQVTLRCSSQSGHNTVSWYQQALGQGPQFIFQYYREEENGRGNFPPRFSGLQFPNYSSELNVNALELDDSALYLCASSPQWGEETQYFGPGTRLLVL.

The chain links TRBV19 to TRBJ1-2, with TRBD1 identical over 9 bases. With 5 bases clipped from V and 7 bases from J, the junction kept 5 bases outside the gene matches. The germline gives CDR1 LNHDA, CDR2 SQIVND (reference sequence). The CDR3 has 13 amino acids. The CDR3 coding sequence is TGTGCCAGTAGTGTTGGGACAGGGCTTGGCTACACCTTC. It specifies CASSVGTGLGYTF.

V usage is TRBV29-1 and J usage is TRBJ2-1, with 9 bases fitting TRBD1. Germline V CDR1 and CDR2: SQVTM, ANQGSEA. CDR3 length: 16 amino acids. With V trimmed by 3 bases and J by 2 bases, 8 bases remained unmatched. The CDR3 loop reads CSVDGTGFATYNEQFF. The CDR3 DNA sequence: TGCAGCGTTGACGGGACAGGGTTCGCAACCTACAATGAGCAGTTCTTC.

The chain carries TRBV27 and TRBJ2-5, with no clear D. CDR1 MNHEY and CDR2 SMNVEV come from the germline V gene (reference sequence). The CDR3 is 13 amino acids. The V and J ends lost 2 bases and 5 bases respectively, with 9 bases between them. CDR3 protein: CASSLGPVETQYF. The CDR3, as DNA: TGTGCCAGCAGTTTAGGGCCTGTGGAGACCCAGTACTTC.

The chain couples TRBV6-5 to TRBJ1-5, with D possibly being TRBD1 (5 bases). CDR3 size: 15 residues. Trimming removed 3 bases at V and 1 base at J, with 10 bases between. Germline CDR1 is MNHEY and CDR2 is SVGAGI. For the CDR3, the DNA is TGTGCCAGCAGTTATCAGGGTGTCAGCAATCAGCCCCAGCATTTT. Protein product: CASSYQGVSNQPQHF.

V is TRBV3-1 and J is TRBJ1-4; TRBD1 matches 7 bases. This CDR3 has 14 residues. Germline V gene lookup returns CDR1 LGHDT and CDR2 YNNKEL (reference sequence). The V gene end was trimmed by 5 bases and the J gene end by 10 bases; junction bases not matched to a gene: 10. CDR3 loop: CASSARDSGRKLFF. Written as DNA, the CDR3 is TGTGCCAGCAGCGCCCGGGACAGTGGTAGAAAACTGTTTTTT.

This clonotype was picked up a small number of times. The J gene is TRBJ2-5, the V gene TRBV27; no reliable D call. This CDR3 has 13 residues. V lost 0 bases and J 2 bases, leaving 4 bases between the germline ends. CDR1 and CDR2 (germline): MNHEY, SMNVEV (reference sequence). DNA for the CDR3: TGTGCCAGCAGTTTATCCCGTCAAGAGACCCAGTACTTC. It is translated as CASSLSRQETQYF.

The rearrangement uses TRBV5-4 and TRBJ2-6, with D possibly TRBD1 on 6 matching bases. Germline V CDR1 and CDR2: SGHNT, YYREEE (reference sequence). V lost 1 base, J lost 0 bases, and 8 bases lay in between. The CDR3 spans 16 residues. DNA of the CDR3: TGTGCCAGCAGCTTGTCAGGGGCCTCTGGGGCCAACGTCCTGACTTTC. Its translation is CASSLSGASGANVLTF.

This chain uses TRBV10-3 with TRBJ2-2; D ambiguous. Germline V gene data show CDR1 as ENHRY and CDR2 as SYGVKD. This CDR3 has 12 amino acids. Trimming cost V 4 bases and J 4 bases, with 4 bases left between them. The CDR3 nucleotides read TGTGCCATCAGTGGAATCACCGGGGAGCTGTTTTTT. Its translation: CAISGITGELFF.

The chain combines TRBV6-5 with TRBJ1-1; 10 bases match TRBD1. V was pared by 0 bases and J by 4 bases, with 2 bases of the junction left unmatched. CDR1 is MNHEY and CDR2 is SVGAGI in the germline V gene. The CDR3 sequence is 15 residues long. The chain's CDR3 is CASSYSGQGFTEAFF. DNA of the CDR3: TGTGCCAGCAGTTACTCGGGACAGGGGTTCACTGAAGCTTTCTTT.

The V gene is TRBV6-5, the J gene TRBJ2-7; 7 bases align to TRBD1. The CDR3 sequence is 15 residues long. After removal of 5 bases from V and 1 base from J, the junction contained 8 bases not matched to a gene. The germline CDR1 and CDR2 sequences are MNHEY and SVGAGI. The CDR3 reads CASSRYRDRSYEQYF. CDR3 nucleotide sequence: TGTGCCAGCAGTCGTTACCGGGACAGATCCTACGAGCAGTACTTC.